The T cell receptor (beta chain) under discussion was sequenced for a study of T cell responses to AZD1222 COVID-19 vaccine. Study results and caveats: Unmutated variant regions are reportedly targeted by nearly half of spike-specific TCRs. Clonal diversity was possibly underestimated, and white British individuals and females predominated among donors. Rises in breadth and depth of Spike-specific TCRs came after two AZD1222 doses.

This CDR3 has 18 residues. Germline CDR1 SSHAT, CDR2 FNYEAQ (reference sequence). V lost 5 bases and J lost 4, with 23 bases in between. To note about this clone: Its specificity is not known.

Sequencing used immunoSEQ multiplex PCR; TCRdb keeps in-frame clones, though not all of them. The sample holds about 120,000 clones, approximately 91% seen once. The clonotype originates from an adult in good health. The material sequenced was peripheral blood, taken on day 0 of AZD1222 vaccination. The chain has TRBV7-7 and TRBJ2-2; possible D gene TRBD2, 7 bases. Here the CDR3 DNA reads TGTGCCAGCAGCCCCCGGGGTGGCGGGGGCCTGCTCACCGGGGAGCTGTTTTTT. Amino acids: CASSPRGGGGLLTGELFF. Drawing the rest from reference TRBV7-7 and TRBJ2-2, the complete variable domain is GAGVSQSPRYKVTKRGQDVTLRCDPISSHATLYWYQQALGQGPEFLTYFNYEAQPDKSGLPSDRFSAERPEGSISTLTIQRTEQRDSAMYRCASSPRGGGGLLTGELFFGEGSRLTVL.